This entry is about one T cell receptor beta chain. Its antigen is not known. TCRdb's table, derived via immunoSEQ multiplex PCR, lists solely in-frame clones and lacks some. The repertoire includes over 85,000 clones, about nine tenths of them detected once, and 0.27% sits in the top ten. The sample originates from a study of OX40 agonist ivuxolimab in advanced cancers. Study results and caveats: On average, CD8+ T cells showed a greater number of expanded clones than CD4+.

V lost 2 bases to trimming and J lost 4 bases; unmatched junction nucleotides: 8. The germline V gene has CDR1 SGHRS and CDR2 YFSETQ. This CDR3 has 15 amino acids. This TCR was sampled from an adult with an advanced solid tumor such as melanoma, head and neck, liver or kidney cancer. The material was CD4+ or CD8+ T cells sorted from blood, obtained in a trial of the OX40 agonist ivuxolimab. The J gene is TRBJ1-1, the V gene TRBV5-1, with 7 bases fitting TRBD1. The CDR3 loop is CASSFQGTEGTEAFF. As DNA, the CDR3 is TGCGCCAGCAGCTTCCAGGGGACAGAGGGCACTGAAGCTTTCTTT.